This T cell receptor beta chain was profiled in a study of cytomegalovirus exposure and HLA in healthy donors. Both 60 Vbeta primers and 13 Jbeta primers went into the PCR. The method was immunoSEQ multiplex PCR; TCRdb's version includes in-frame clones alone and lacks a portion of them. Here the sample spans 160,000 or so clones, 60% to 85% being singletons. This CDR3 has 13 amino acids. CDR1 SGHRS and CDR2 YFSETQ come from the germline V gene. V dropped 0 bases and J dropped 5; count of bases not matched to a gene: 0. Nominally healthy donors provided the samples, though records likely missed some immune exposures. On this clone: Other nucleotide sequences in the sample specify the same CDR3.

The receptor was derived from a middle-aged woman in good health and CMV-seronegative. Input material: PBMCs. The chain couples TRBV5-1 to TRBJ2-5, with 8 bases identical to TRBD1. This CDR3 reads CASSLGQGETQYF. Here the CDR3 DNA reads TGCGCCAGCAGCTTGGGACAGGGGGAGACCCAGTACTTC.